A selection of T cell receptor beta chains follows, all from one sample in a study of a mutant IDH1 vaccine in newly diagnosed glioma. Assay: immunoSEQ multiplex PCR; the TCRdb copy retains only in-frame clones and omits some. There are 45,000 to 60,000 clones in the sample; about three quarters occur only once, and 5.2% lies in the top ten. These receptors are not linked to any known antigen. The specimen comprised PBMCs, sampled from a glioma patient whose treatment included an IDH1 peptide vaccine. The receptors were gathered from a man aged 45-65 years with glioma. Each CDR3 is given with its conserved first and last residue. Each record gives: CDR3 length, clone size, J gene, D gene, V gene, CDR3 protein, CDR3 DNA. The D gene is left open where the match is weak. Some rows have no size entry. The others give once, few or many, or a class for an expanded clone.

length: 11; size: NA; J: TRBJ1-2; D: NA; V: TRBV2; CDR3: CASSVSYGYTF; DNA: TGTGCCAGCAGTGTAAGCTATGGCTACACCTTC
length: 16; size: NA; J: TRBJ1-1; D: NA; V: TRBV6-5; CDR3: CASSYSTEAMNTEAFF; DNA: TGTGCCAGCAGTTACTCGACTGAGGCGATGAACACTGAAGCTTTCTTT
length: 16; size: medium-sized; J: TRBJ1-3; D: NA; V: TRBV6-1; CDR3: CASSEHVIKSGNTIYF; DNA: TGTGCCAGCAGTGAACACGTTATTAAGAGTGGAAACACCATATATTTT
length: 16; size: NA; J: TRBJ2-1; D: NA; V: TRBV5-8; CDR3: CASSLQGNYNYNEQFF; DNA: TGTGCCAGCAGCTTGCAGGGAAACTACAACTACAATGAGCAGTTCTTC
length: 16; size: NA; J: TRBJ2-3; D: TRBD2; V: TRBV5-8; CDR3: CASSYRTSGDSDTQYF; DNA: TGTGCCAGCAGCTACCGGACTAGCGGGGATTCAGATACGCAGTATTTT
length: 11; size: few; J: TRBJ2-7; D: TRBD1; V: TRBV15; CDR3: CATSRDRGPIF; DNA: TGTGCCACCAGCAGAGACAGGGGGCCGATCTTC
length: 12; size: NA; J: TRBJ2-7; D: NA; V: TRBV7-8; CDR3: CASSSTGPLVYF; DNA: TGTGCCAGCAGCTCAACAGGCCCCCTTGTGTACTTC
length: 14; size: NA; J: TRBJ2-2; D: NA; V: TRBV2; CDR3: CASSEAGATGELFF; DNA: TGTGCCAGCAGTGAGGCGGGGGCCACCGGGGAGCTGTTTTTT
length: 16; size: NA; J: TRBJ2-2; D: TRBD1; V: TRBV9; CDR3: CASSVGGTGRTGELFF; DNA: TGTGCCAGCAGCGTGGGGGGGACAGGGAGAACCGGGGAGCTGTTTTTT
length: 14; size: few; J: TRBJ2-7; D: TRBD1; V: TRBV19; CDR3: CASSPGQQTYEQYF; DNA: TGTGCCAGTAGCCCGGGACAGCAAACCTACGAGCAGTACTTC
length: 15; size: NA; J: TRBJ2-1; D: TRBD2; V: TRBV5-4; CDR3: CASSPSGGTYNEQFF; DNA: TGTGCCAGCAGTCCGAGCGGGGGTACCTACAATGAGCAGTTCTTC
length: 15; size: few; J: TRBJ2-1; D: NA; V: TRBV18; CDR3: CASSPRASSYNEQFF; DNA: TGTGCCAGCTCACCCAGGGCCAGCTCCTACAATGAGCAGTTCTTC
length: 16; size: NA; J: TRBJ2-1; D: TRBD2; V: TRBV9; CDR3: CASSVVGGGTYNEQFF; DNA: TGTGCCAGCAGCGTAGTCGGCGGGGGGACCTACAATGAGCAGTTCTTC
length: 13; size: NA; J: TRBJ1-1; D: NA; V: TRBV15; CDR3: CATSRDEGTEAFF; DNA: TGTGCCACCAGCAGAGATGAAGGTACTGAAGCTTTCTTT
length: 15; size: NA; J: TRBJ1-5; D: NA; V: TRBV18; CDR3: CASSPSGAGNQPQHF; DNA: TGTGCCAGCTCACCTTCAGGGGCGGGGAATCAGCCCCAGCATTTT
length: 12; size: NA; J: TRBJ2-7; D: NA; V: TRBV5-1; CDR3: CASSLERGEQYF; DNA: TGCGCCAGCAGCTTGGAAAGGGGAGAGCAGTACTTC
length: 14; size: NA; J: TRBJ1-4; D: TRBD1; V: TRBV7-9; CDR3: CASSLRQGSEKLFF; DNA: TGTGCCAGCAGCCTACGACAGGGCAGTGAAAAACTGTTTTTT
length: 14; size: NA; J: TRBJ2-5; D: NA; V: TRBV7-2; CDR3: CASTTRGPQETQYF; DNA: TGTGCCAGCACCACCAGGGGACCACAAGAGACCCAGTACTTC
length: 16; size: NA; J: TRBJ1-3; D: TRBD1; V: TRBV5-1; CDR3: CASSFDRAGSGNTIYF; DNA: TGCGCCAGCAGCTTTGACAGGGCCGGTTCTGGAAACACCATATATTTT
length: 17; size: NA; J: TRBJ2-7; D: TRBD1; V: TRBV10-1; CDR3: CASSAIIGDRGPYEQYF; DNA: TGCGCCAGCAGTGCCATCATTGGAGACAGGGGACCCTACGAGCAGTACTTC
length: 15; size: NA; J: TRBJ1-5; D: TRBD1; V: TRBV19; CDR3: CASSIRQGGKRAQHF; DNA: TGTGCCAGTAGTATTCGACAGGGGGGCAAACGGGCCCAGCATTTT
length: 15; size: once; J: TRBJ2-2; D: TRBD1; V: TRBV25-1; CDR3: CASSEYGTGTGELFF; DNA: TGTGCCAGCAGTGAATACGGGACAGGGACCGGGGAGCTGTTTTTT
length: 13; size: NA; J: TRBJ1-4; D: NA; V: TRBV19; CDR3: CASSSGAHEKLFF; DNA: TGTGCCAGTAGTAGCGGAGCCCATGAAAAACTGTTTTTT
length: 12; size: NA; J: TRBJ2-3; D: NA; V: TRBV4-3; CDR3: CASSQGADTQYF; DNA: TGCGCCAGCAGCCAAGGAGCTGATACGCAGTATTTT
length: 15; size: NA; J: TRBJ1-1; D: NA; V: TRBV9; CDR3: CASSVVGQANTEAFF; DNA: TGTGCCAGCAGCGTAGTGGGGCAGGCTAACACTGAAGCTTTCTTT
length: 13; size: NA; J: TRBJ2-1; D: TRBD2; V: TRBV2; CDR3: CASGGRTYNEQFF; DNA: TGTGCTTCGGGGGGTCGCACCTACAATGAGCAGTTCTTC
length: 15; size: NA; J: TRBJ2-1; D: TRBD2; V: TRBV10-1; CDR3: CASSGTSLSYNEQFF; DNA: TGCGCCAGCAGTGGGACTAGCCTCTCCTACAATGAGCAGTTCTTC
length: 10; size: NA; J: TRBJ2-1; D: NA; V: TRBV20-1; CDR3: CSAKHNEQFF; DNA: TGCAGTGCTAAGCACAATGAGCAGTTCTTC
length: 15; size: NA; J: TRBJ2-5; D: NA; V: TRBV2; CDR3: CAGLPGTSYQETQYF; DNA: TGTGCCGGACTTCCGGGAACATCGTACCAAGAGACCCAGTACTTC
length: 15; size: few; J: TRBJ2-5; D: TRBD1; V: TRBV5-1; CDR3: CASSLSGTAQETQYF; DNA: TGCGCCAGCAGCTTGTCAGGGACAGCCCAAGAGACCCAGTACTTC
length: 15; size: NA; J: TRBJ2-5; D: TRBD2; V: TRBV7-9; CDR3: CASSSPAGVGETQYF; DNA: TGTGCCAGCAGCTCCCCAGCGGGGGTAGGAGAGACCCAGTACTTC
length: 14; size: once; J: TRBJ1-4; D: NA; V: TRBV28; CDR3: CASTPFVEDEKLFF; DNA: TGTGCCAGCACCCCCTTTGTGGAGGATGAAAAACTGTTTTTT